This is a list of T cell receptor beta chains from one sample in a study of T cell responses to AZD1222 COVID-19 vaccine. TCRdb's copy holds only in-frame clones and misses some; the assay was immunoSEQ multiplex PCR. The sample has about 130,000 clones, 84% seen once. This material consisted of peripheral blood, taken on day 0 of AZD1222 vaccination. Source of these receptors: an adult in good health. The CDR3 runs from the conserved cysteine through the conserved F or W. Each record gives: D gene, clone size, V gene, J gene, CDR3 protein, CDR3 DNA. The D gene is left open where the match is weak. The size of a clone is reported for some rows only, either as once, few or many, or as a class for expanded clones.

>TRBD1|NA|TRBV19|TRBJ1-3
CASSQTGGVSGNTIYF
TGTGCCAGTAGCCAGACAGGGGGCGTTTCTGGAAACACCATATATTTT
>NA|NA|TRBV4-1|TRBJ2-7
CASSQVGSGSFYEQYF
TGCGCCAGCAGCCAAGTAGGGTCTGGGTCCTTTTACGAGCAGTACTTC
>TRBD1|NA|TRBV28|TRBJ1-1
CASRTGGWDTEAFF
TGTGCCAGCAGAACAGGGGGATGGGACACTGAAGCTTTCTTT
>NA|NA|TRBV12-3/TRBV12-4|TRBJ1-5
CASSRGSNQPQHF
TGTGCCAGCAGCCGGGGAAGCAATCAGCCCCAGCATTTT
>NA|NA|TRBV19|TRBJ2-6
CASSPHEAANVLTF
TGTGCCAGTAGTCCCCACGAGGCGGCCAACGTCCTGACTTTC
>TRBD1|few|TRBV18|TRBJ1-3
CASSTGPGNTIYF
TGTGCCAGCTCGACAGGGCCTGGAAACACCATATATTTT
>NA|NA|TRBV14|TRBJ1-3
CASSLDAPSGNTIYF
TGTGCCAGCAGCTTGGACGCTCCCTCTGGAAACACCATATATTTT
>NA|NA|TRBV7-6|TRBJ1-1
CASSLAQGHTEAFF
TGTGCCAGCAGCTTAGCGCAGGGGCACACTGAAGCTTTCTTT
>NA|NA|TRBV6-5|TRBJ1-4
CASTPPGAANEKLFF
TGTGCCAGCACCCCGCCGGGGGCTGCTAATGAAAAACTGTTTTTT
>NA|NA|TRBV19|TRBJ2-1
CASSTPGLYNEQFF
TGTGCCAGTAGTACCCCGGGGCTCTACAATGAGCAGTTCTTC
>NA|NA|TRBV10-3|TRBJ1-4
CAIRGFQGELFF
TGTGCCATCAGAGGGTTCCAGGGTGAACTGTTTTTT
>NA|NA|TRBV4-1|TRBJ2-1
CASSPTGRVNEQFF
TGCGCCAGCAGCCCTACCGGACGGGTCAATGAGCAGTTCTTC
>NA|few|TRBV28|TRBJ2-2
CASSDANTGELFF
TGTGCCAGCTCTGATGCGAACACCGGGGAGCTGTTTTTT
>NA|NA|TRBV6-4|TRBJ1-6
CASSDFSNSPLHF
TGTGCCAGCAGTGATTTCAGTAATTCACCCCTCCACTTT
>TRBD2|NA|TRBV7-2|TRBJ2-7
CASSLEVLAGGLYEQYF
TGTGCCAGCAGCTTAGAGGTCTTAGCGGGGGGGCTCTACGAGCAGTACTTC
>NA|once|TRBV3-1/TRBV3-2|TRBJ1-6
CASSPGEGNNSPLHF
TGTGCCAGCAGCCCCGGGGAGGGCAATAATTCACCCCTCCACTTT
>NA|NA|TRBV6-5|TRBJ1-5
CASGRLTDQPQHF
TGTGCCAGCGGCCGACTTACGGATCAGCCCCAGCATTTT
>NA|NA|TRBV28|TRBJ1-4
CASSKPRDPGREKLFF
TGTGCCAGCAGTAAACCCCGGGACCCGGGGCGGGAAAAACTGTTTTTT
>NA|NA|TRBV7-9|TRBJ1-2
CASSLGDWQYGYTF
TGTGCCAGCAGCTTAGGAGACTGGCAATATGGCTACACCTTC
>NA|NA|TRBV7-9|TRBJ2-1
CAFALGLSYNEQFF
TGTGCCTTTGCACTGGGTCTCTCCTACAATGAGCAGTTCTTC
>NA|NA|TRBV27|TRBJ1-6
CASGRREGNSPLHF
TGTGCCAGCGGCCGCAGGGAAGGCAATTCACCCCTCCACTTT
>NA|once|TRBV5-1|TRBJ1-3
CASKESSGNTIYF
TGCGCCAGCAAAGAAAGCTCTGGAAACACCATATATTTT
>TRBD2|NA|TRBV5-1|TRBJ2-3
CASSFLAGGPDTQYF
TGCGCCAGCAGCTTCTTAGCGGGGGGCCCCGATACGCAGTATTTT
>TRBD1|NA|TRBV28|TRBJ1-5
CASSSHTPGQDNQPQHF
TGTGCCAGCAGTTCCCACACCCCGGGACAGGACAATCAGCCCCAGCATTTT
>NA|NA|TRBV6-1|TRBJ1-5
CASSEWNQPQHF
TGTGCCAGCAGTGAATGGAACCAGCCCCAGCATTTT
>NA|NA|TRBV29-1|TRBJ1-4
CSVLSVGPLTGPNEKLFF
TGCAGCGTTTTGAGCGTAGGGCCCCTTACAGGGCCTAATGAAAAACTGTTTTTT
>NA|NA|TRBV21-1|TRBJ2-6
CASSTTGSGANVLTF
TGTGCCAGCAGCACGACAGGGTCTGGGGCCAACGTCCTGACTTTC
>NA|NA|TRBV11-2|TRBJ2-7
CASSLDREYEQYF
TGTGCCAGCAGCTTAGACCGGGAGTACGAGCAGTACTTC
>TRBD1|NA|TRBV10-3|TRBJ2-3
CAISESYGTGERTDTQYF
TGTGCCATCAGTGAGTCGTATGGGACAGGGGAGAGAACAGATACGCAGTATTTT
>NA|NA|TRBV2|TRBJ1-2
CASSLFTVTGTF
TGTGCCAGCAGTCTATTCACCGTGACGGGGACCTTC
>NA|NA|TRBV27|TRBJ1-5
CASSRTVNQPQHF
TGTGCCAGCAGTCGGACAGTGAATCAGCCCCAGCATTTT
>TRBD1|NA|TRBV6-5|TRBJ1-4
CASSLRGLSEKLFF
TGTGCCAGCAGCCTCAGGGGGCTCTCAGAAAAACTGTTTTTT